What follows are 24 T cell receptor beta chains derived from one specimen sequenced in a study of blood T cell repertoires in COVID-19. This table comes from immunoSEQ multiplex PCR, and its TCRdb copy is limited to in-frame clones, with some not included. The data contain approximately 400,000 clones, 85% to 90% of them singletons. Source material: PBMCs or T cells enriched from blood (not recorded which). The receptor set was obtained from a young woman who had recovered from COVID-19.

This clone was counted a few times. At the DNA level, this CDR3 is encoded by other sequences in the same sample as well. The chain couples TRBV20-1 to TRBJ2-5; 11 nucleotides agree with TRBD1. The CDR3 is 15 amino acids. In germline, CDR1 is DFQATT, CDR2 SNEGSKA (reference sequence). The trim removed 3 bases at V and 4 bases at J, leaving 7 bases unmatched. Written as DNA, the CDR3 is TGCAGTGCTAGTCCAGGGACAGGGGGAGGAGAGACCCAGTACTTC. This sequence encodes CSASPGTGGGETQYF.

V gene TRBV5-1 combines with J gene TRBJ1-6; D is undetermined. The germline V gene encodes CDR1 SGHRS and CDR2 YFSETQ. V gave up 4 bases and J gave up 7 bases, with 21 bases separating them. The CDR3 runs to 17 residues. Here the CDR3 DNA reads TGCGCCAGCAGCAACCCCACCATGGGCCAGATCAATTCACCCCTCCACTTT. Translating it yields CASSNPTMGQINSPLHF.

The chain employs TRBV10-3 and TRBJ1-1; TRBD1 might be the D (6 bases). This CDR3 is 13 amino acids long. Trimming shortened V by 7 bases and J by 1 base, and 10 bases separated the two germline ends. The germline V gene encodes CDR1 ENHRY and CDR2 SYGVKD. The DNA of the CDR3 is TGTGCCATCACCGGGACACCGAACACTGAAGCTTTCTTT. As protein: CAITGTPNTEAFF.

The chain recombines TRBV2 with TRBJ2-7; D gene unclear. The CDR3 totals 13 residues. V was clipped by 8 bases and J by 4 bases, with 15 bases between them. Looked up from germline, CDR1 is SNHLY and CDR2 is FYNNEI. CDR3 in amino acids: CASLALQQYEQYF. In DNA form, the CDR3 reads TGTGCCAGCTTAGCCCTTCAGCAATACGAGCAGTACTTC.

This rearrangement joins TRBV9 to TRBJ2-1, with 7 bases identical to TRBD1. The V gene's germline CDR1 is SGDLS and CDR2 YYNGEE. V dropped 4 bases and J dropped 8; count of bases not matched to a gene: 18. The CDR3 covers 17 residues. CDR3 residues: CASSLRQGQGIVDEQFF. The CDR3 DNA reads as TGTGCCAGCAGCCTCAGACAGGGTCAAGGCATAGTCGATGAGCAGTTCTTC.

The J gene is TRBJ1-2, the V gene TRBV7-9; 7 bases map to TRBD1. The CDR3 has 16 residues. The V gene's germline CDR1 is SEHNR and CDR2 FQNEAQ (reference sequence). V lost 5 bases and J lost 0; bases outside the gene matches: 9. The CDR3, as DNA: TGTGCCAGCAGCCTACAGGGGACCCTTGCTAACTATGGCTACACCTTC. It encodes CASSLQGTLANYGYTF.

The chain uses TRBV7-2 and TRBJ2-3; 8 bases are a match to TRBD2. The CDR3 has 15 residues. Trimming at V came to 2 bases and at J to 3 bases, leaving 4 bases not matched to a gene. Germline-derived CDR1 and CDR2 are SGHTA and FQGNSA. The DNA of the CDR3 is TGTGCCAGCAGCTTAACCGGGGGGGCAACAGATACGCAGTATTTT. Its translation: CASSLTGGATDTQYF.

The CDR3, as DNA: TGTGCCAGCAGATTAAGTATGTCAGCTGAAGCTTTCTTT. Residues: CASRLSMSAEAFF. J is TRBJ1-1 and V is TRBV2; D is undetermined. In germline, CDR1 is SNHLY, CDR2 FYNNEI. The CDR3 loop spans 13 amino acids. The V gene lost 6 bases and the J gene lost 6 bases, with 14 bases spanning the gap.

The chain joins TRBV7-8 to TRBJ1-2, with D possibly TRBD1 on 6 matching bases. V gave up 6 bases and J gave up 8 bases, with 13 bases separating them. Germline V gene lookup returns CDR1 SGHVS and CDR2 FQNEAQ. The CDR3 covers 12 residues. The CDR3 coding sequence is TGTGCCAGCAGTCCGATTACAGGGGGCTACACCTTC. Protein: CASSPITGGYTF.

This clone was detected only once. V and J are TRBV9 and TRBJ2-1, with D perhaps TRBD2 (6 bases). This CDR3 has 15 amino acids. The germline gives CDR1 SGDLS, CDR2 YYNGEE. Trimming shortened V by 0 bases and J by 0 bases, and 7 bases separated the two germline ends. The CDR3 nucleotides read TGTGCCAGCAGCGTAGAAGCGGGCTCCTACAATGAGCAGTTCTTC. Its translation is CASSVEAGSYNEQFF.

The CDR3, as DNA: TGTGCCAGCAGTCCGATCCGACAGGGCTCCTACGAGCAGTACTTC. Protein sequence: CASSPIRQGSYEQYF. The rearrangement joins TRBV28 to TRBJ2-7; TRBD1 agrees at 7 bases. Germline V gives CDR1 MDHEN, CDR2 SYDVKM. The CDR3 has 15 residues. Germline trimming cut 5 bases from V and 0 bases from J; bases unmatched to any gene: 7.

The rearrangement joins TRBV9 to TRBJ2-1; TRBD1 agrees at 9 bases. This CDR3 spans 15 amino acids. The germline V gene has CDR1 SGDLS and CDR2 YYNGEE. V was clipped by 4 bases and J by 5 bases; unmatched bases: 7. The DNA of the CDR3 is TGTGCCAGCAGCCCGCGATACAGGGGGCACAATGAGCAGTTCTTC. This codes for CASSPRYRGHNEQFF.

The chain employs TRBV10-1 and TRBJ1-2, with no clear D. Deletions cut 0 bases from V and 6 bases from J, with 14 bases between. Germline V gene lookup returns CDR1 WNHNN and CDR2 SYGVQD (reference sequence). CDR3 length: 15 residues. CDR3 bases: TGCGCCAGCAGTGAGTCAAGGTTTGGGAGGGATGGCTACACCTTC. This translates into CASSESRFGRDGYTF.

This clone appeared a few times. The gene calls are TRBV5-8 and TRBJ1-1, with 9 bases lining up with TRBD1. The CDR3 has 15 amino acids. CDR1 SGHTS and CDR2 YDEGEE come from the germline V gene. J gave up 3 bases and V 4 bases, and 7 bases lay outside the gene matches. CDR3 DNA sequence: TGTGCCAGCAGCCTGGACAGGGGATGGGACACTGAAGCTTTCTTT. Translated, it gives CASSLDRGWDTEAFF.

The chain couples TRBV6-4 to TRBJ1-5, with 8 bases fitting TRBD1. The germline CDR1 and CDR2 sequences are MRHNA and SNTAGT. V lost 4 bases and J lost 6; bases outside the gene matches: 8. The CDR3 totals 15 residues. CDR3 bases: TGTGCCAGCAGTGTTGCAGGGGGCGCGGGTCAGCCCCAGCATTTT. It translates to CASSVAGGAGQPQHF.

This clone has only one observation. This chain connects TRBV9 to TRBJ2-1; TRBD1 aligns across 7 bases. Germline-derived CDR1 and CDR2 are SGDLS and YYNGEE. This CDR3 comprises 20 residues. J gave up 1 base and V 4 bases, and 20 bases lay outside the gene matches. The CDR3 bases are TGTGCCAGCAGCCCACGACAGGGCCCGGCTTACTATCTTTCCTACAATGAGCAGTTCTTC. Translation gives CASSPRQGPAYYLSYNEQFF. The whole variable domain, filled in from reference TRBV9 and TRBJ2-1, reads DSGVTQTPKHLITATGQRVTLRCSPRSGDLSVYWYQQSLDQGLQFLIQYYNGEERAKGNILERFSAQQFPDLHSELNLSSLELGDSALYFCASSPRQGPAYYLSYNEQFFGPGTRLTVL.

The V call is TRBV6-5, the J call TRBJ1-6; the D is unclear. V lost 7 bases, J lost 6 bases, and 13 bases lay in between. The CDR3 totals 14 residues. Germline loops: CDR1 MNHEY, CDR2 SVGAGI. CDR3 DNA: TGTGCCAGCACCCTTACGTCCAGTAATTCACCCCTCCACTTT. Protein: CASTLTSSNSPLHF.

The V and J genes are TRBV18 and TRBJ1-2; 7 bases agree with TRBD1. The CDR3 totals 15 residues. Germline V CDR1 and CDR2: KGHSH, LQKENI. V lost 2 bases, J lost 0 bases, and 3 bases stayed unmatched. The CDR3 coding sequence is TGTGCCAGCTCACCAGGCGGACAGGCTAACTATGGCTACACCTTC. It yields the protein CASSPGGQANYGYTF. Based on the CDR3 plus reference TRBV18 and TRBJ1-2, the full variable domain is NAGVMQNPRHLVRRRGQEARLRCSPMKGHSHVYWYRQLPEEGLKFMVYLQKENIIDESGMPKERFSAEFPKEGPSILRIQQVVRGDSAAYFCASSPGGQANYGYTFGSGTRLTVV.

The V and J genes are TRBV30 and TRBJ1-2; D gene uncertain. Germline lookup yields CDR1 GTSNPN and CDR2 SVGIG (reference sequence). The CDR3 sequence is 12 residues long. V lost 1 base and J 4 bases, leaving 7 bases between the germline ends. This chain's CDR3 is CAWSGSPYGYTF. For the CDR3, the DNA is TGTGCCTGGAGTGGGAGTCCCTATGGCTACACCTTC. The complete variable domain, with remaining parts taken from reference TRBV30 and TRBJ1-2, reads SQTIHQWPATLVQPVGSPLSLECTVEGTSNPNLYWYRQAAGRGLQLLFYSVGIGQISSEVPQNLSASRPQDRQFILSSKKLLLSDSGFYLCAWSGSPYGYTFGSGTRLTVV.

The chain couples TRBV6-5 to TRBJ1-2; 7 nucleotides agree with TRBD1. Germline-derived CDR1 and CDR2 are MNHEY and SVGAGI. V shed 3 bases and J 9 bases; nucleotides not matched to a gene: 7. This CDR3 is 13 amino acids long. CDR3 bases: TGTGCCAGCAGTTATAAGGGGGCGCTGAGCTACACCTTC. Translated, it gives CASSYKGALSYTF.

The chain employs TRBV6-5 and TRBJ2-3; D remains unclear. Germline V gives CDR1 MNHEY, CDR2 SVGAGI. V gave up 7 bases and J gave up 1 base, with 9 bases separating them. The length of the CDR3 is 13 residues. The CDR3 sequence: CASTFARTDTQYF. The CDR3 DNA reads as TGTGCCAGCACTTTTGCGCGCACAGATACGCAGTATTTT.

This clone was counted once. CDR3 region: CASSLQGTGETQYF. CDR3 sequence (DNA): TGTGCCAGCAGCTTACAGGGTACGGGAGAGACCCAGTACTTC. The chain recombines TRBV7-2 with TRBJ2-5, with D perhaps TRBD1 (5 bases). This CDR3 has 14 amino acids. V was trimmed by 2 bases and J by 4 bases, leaving 11 bases between them. Germline V gene sequence: CDR1 SGHTA, CDR2 FQGNSA.

The chain combines TRBV15 with TRBJ1-1, with 7 positions matching TRBD1. There are 13 residues in the CDR3. The J segment lost 6 bases and the V segment lost 2 bases, leaving 3 bases of the junction unmatched. Germline loops: CDR1 LNHNV, CDR2 YYDKDF (reference sequence). The CDR3 region is CATSRTGVPEAFF. The CDR3 nucleotides read TGTGCCACCAGCAGAACAGGGGTTCCTGAAGCTTTCTTT.

This chain links TRBV6-5 with TRBJ2-3; D is perhaps TRBD2 (5 bases). V was clipped by 6 bases and J by 4 bases, with 11 bases between them. Germline V gives CDR1 MNHEY, CDR2 SVGAGI. This CDR3 contains 13 residues. This chain's CDR3 is CASSYGSPDTQYF. CDR3 nucleotides: TGTGCCAGCAGCTATGGGAGCCCAGATACGCAGTATTTT.